Included here is one T cell receptor beta chain sequence, with context. This record comes from a study of beta chain features in type 1 diabetes. The CDR3 spans 15 residues. V lost 7 bases and J lost 4; bases outside the gene matches: 11. The germline CDR1 and CDR2 sequences are LNHDA and SQIVND (reference sequence). Expressed TCRB transcripts were sequenced, since all the RNA that had been isolated was reverse transcribed. Assay used: immunoSEQ multiplex PCR; TCRdb lists only in-frame clones, some missing. Altogether approximately 18,000 clones are present, around 50% being singletons, with the ten largest covering roughly 0.4%. Staining for CD45RO/CCR7/CD25/CD127/CD95/CD27 allowed sorting of CD4+ naive, central memory, regulatory and stem cell-like memory cells.

Sample: stem cell memory CD4+ T cells from blood. The V call is TRBV19, the J call TRBJ1-1; TRBD1 aligns across 8 bases. The origin of this receptor is a young man in good health. CDR3 bases: TGTGCCAGTACCACATACCCGGACAGGGCCACTGAAGCTTTCTTT. Translated: CASTTYPDRATEAFF.